One sample yielded the 10 T cell receptor beta chains listed below, sequenced in a study of T cell repertoires in cytomegalovirus infection. Using its own MiXCR run on the reads, TCRdb lists one record per CDR3 protein. Of 740,000 or so distinct CDR3 sequences listed, roughly 35% are singletons. Sequenced input: PBMCs. The receptors here all came from a human donor in good health (CMV status not recorded). Some clones in this sample may be carry-over from other donors' samples.

The rearrangement joins TRBV6-6 to TRBJ1-1; no firm D call. The CDR3 is made up of 11 amino acids. V lost 8 bases and J 0 bases, leaving 4 bases between the germline ends. Germline-derived CDR1 and CDR2 are MNHNY and SVGAGI (reference sequence). The CDR3 nucleotides are TGTGCCAGCTTTGTGAACACTGAAGCTTTCTTT. This encodes CASFVNTEAFF.

The genes are TRBV7-6 and TRBJ1-4; TRBD1 matches 8 bases. This CDR3 region has 15 residues. The trim removed 5 bases at V and 6 bases at J, leaving 8 bases unmatched. Germline CDR1 and CDR2: SGHVS and FNYEAQ. The CDR3 region has the DNA TGTGCCAGCAGCCTAAGAACAGGGGGGGATGAAAAACTGTTTTTT. Its translation is CASSLRTGGDEKLFF.

Worth noting for this clonotype: This may be a read error: a much more frequent sequence differs by one nucleotide. The V call is TRBV7-2, the J call TRBJ1-3, with D perhaps TRBD1 (5 bases). This CDR3 is 15 amino acids long. Germline assignment: CDR1 SGHTA and CDR2 FQGNSA. The CDR3 here is CASSPSPGYGNTRYF. CDR3 bases: TGTGCCAGCAGCCCAAGTCCAGGGTATGGAAACACCAGATATTTT.

This clonotype has just a few counts. The chain couples TRBV19 to TRBJ1-5, with a weak D call TRBD1 (5 bases). V dropped 11 bases and J dropped 4 bases, with 15 bases sitting between them. The CDR3 runs to 13 residues. Germline V CDR1 and CDR2: LNHDA, SQIVND (reference sequence). The CDR3 here is CALGDYGNQPQHF. In DNA form, the CDR3 reads TGTGCCCTAGGGGACTATGGAAATCAGCCCCAGCATTTT.

The chain carries TRBV20-1 and TRBJ1-5; D gene uncertain. V lost 2 bases to trimming and J lost 4 bases, with 12 bases between them. The germline V gene has CDR1 DFQATT and CDR2 SNEGSKA (reference sequence). CDR3 length equals 14 residues. The CDR3 DNA sequence: TGCAGTGCTAGACCCTACAGAGAAAATCAGCCCCAGCATTTT. Protein sequence: CSARPYRENQPQHF.

In this sample, this clonotype turned up once. The V gene is TRBV19, the J gene TRBJ2-7; D is possibly TRBD2 (5 bases). The CDR3 loop spans 13 amino acids. Germline V gives CDR1 LNHDA, CDR2 SQIVND (reference sequence). Trimming removed 6 bases at V and 7 bases at J, with 16 bases between. The CDR3 nucleotides read TGTGCCAGTAGCCGTATTATGGACTCGGAGCAGTACTTC. Amino acids: CASSRIMDSEQYF.

In this sample, this clonotype turned up a few times. This rearrangement joins TRBV20-1 to TRBJ2-3; 8 bases agree with TRBD2. The V and J ends lost 5 bases and 0 bases, in that order; junction bases with no gene match: 19. The CDR3 contains 19 residues. CDR1 and CDR2 (germline): DFQATT, SNEGSKA (reference sequence). The CDR3 sequence is CSADPPVPSGFSSTDTQYF. The CDR3 nucleotides are TGCAGTGCTGACCCGCCGGTGCCTAGCGGGTTTTCAAGCACAGATACGCAGTATTTT.

This clonotype was seen a few times. This sequence joins TRBV27 and TRBJ1-1; a weak D match, TRBD1 (6 bases). CDR3 length: 14 amino acids. V was trimmed by 2 bases and J by 3 bases, leaving 10 bases between them. CDR1 and CDR2 from the germline V gene are MNHEY and SMNVEV (reference sequence). CDR3: CASSLTGWDTEAFF. In DNA form, the CDR3 reads TGTGCCAGCAGTTTAACAGGGTGGGACACTGAAGCTTTCTTT.

This clonotype was seen a handful of times. The rearrangement links TRBV24-1 to TRBJ1-4; D remains ambiguous. The V and J ends lost 5 bases and 8 bases respectively, with 8 bases between them. The germline V gene has CDR1 KGHDR and CDR2 SFDVKD. The CDR3 loop spans 12 amino acids. CDR3 nucleotide sequence: TGTGCCACCAGTGGACCGGACGAAAAACTGTTTTTT. Protein product: CATSGPDEKLFF.

The rearrangement links TRBV6-5 to TRBJ2-1; 12 nucleotides line up with TRBD2. The V segment lost 4 bases and the J segment 7 bases; nucleotides outside the gene matches: 11. The CDR3 is made up of 17 amino acids. Germline CDR1 MNHEY, CDR2 SVGAGI. This CDR3 reads CASSFWPSGGAGNEQFF. DNA of the CDR3: TGTGCCAGCAGTTTCTGGCCTAGCGGGGGGGCGGGGAATGAGCAGTTCTTC.